This is a list of T cell receptor beta chains from one sample in a study of memory CD8 T cells in hepatitis C reinfection. Using immunoSEQ multiplex PCR, the repertoire was profiled, and TCRdb retains in-frame clones only, with some absent. The sample lists about 45,000 clones, 88% seen once, with 1% to 1.5% in the top ten. The sequenced sample consisted of naive CD8+ T cells sorted from blood. Source of these receptors: a man between 18 and 35 years old with hepatitis C virus infection. Each CDR3 is given with its conserved first and last residue. The D gene is left open where the match is weak. The size of a clone is reported for some rows only, either as once, few or many, or as a class for expanded clones.

clone size,V gene,D gene,J gene,CDR3 protein,CDR3 DNA
-,TRBV27,TRBD1,TRBJ2-3,CASSHRTGVADTQYF,TGTGCCAGCAGCCATAGGACAGGGGTCGCAGATACGCAGTATTTT
-,TRBV6-5,-,TRBJ2-2,CASSLFPGELFF,TGTGCCAGCAGTTTATTTCCCGGGGAGCTGTTTTTT
few,TRBV11-1,TRBD1,TRBJ1-1,CASSEQGKNTEAFF,TGTGCCAGCAGCGAACAGGGGAAGAACACTGAAGCTTTCTTT
-,TRBV28,-,TRBJ1-5,CASRYIGRANQPQHF,TGTGCCAGCAGATATATCGGCAGGGCCAATCAGCCCCAGCATTTT
-,TRBV27,-,TRBJ2-1,CASSFPGFYEQFF,TGTGCCAGCAGTTTTCCAGGGTTTTATGAGCAGTTCTTC
-,TRBV18,-,TRBJ1-1,CASSLDGGTEAFF,TGTGCCAGCTCATTGGACGGGGGCACTGAAGCTTTCTTT
-,TRBV19,-,TRBJ1-5,CASSILEGTGQPQHF,TGTGCCAGTAGTATATTGGAGGGGACTGGTCAGCCCCAGCATTTT
-,TRBV28,-,TRBJ1-3,CASSSMAGGDYSGNTIYF,TGTGCCAGCAGTTCCATGGCCGGCGGGGACTACTCTGGAAACACCATATATTTT
few,TRBV4-3,TRBD1,TRBJ1-6,CASRPGTGLTDSPLHF,TGCGCCAGCAGGCCCGGGACAGGGCTTACGGATTCACCCCTCCACTTT
-,TRBV7-2,-,TRBJ2-7,CASSFDWGAAYEQYF,TGTGCCAGCAGCTTCGATTGGGGAGCCGCCTACGAGCAGTACTTC
-,TRBV5-1,-,TRBJ2-7,CASSLSGGTYEQYF,TGCGCCAGCAGCTTGTCAGGGGGGACCTACGAGCAGTACTTC
-,TRBV5-6,TRBD1,TRBJ2-7,CASSDRAGRREQYF,TGTGCCAGCAGCGACAGGGCAGGCCGCCGGGAGCAGTACTTC
-,TRBV14,-,TRBJ1-1,CASSPVAGMNTEAFF,TGTGCCAGCAGCCCGGTGGCAGGGATGAACACTGAAGCTTTCTTT
-,TRBV4-1,-,TRBJ2-3,CASSQELARTDTQYF,TGCGCCAGCAGCCAAGAGTTAGCACGCACAGATACGCAGTATTTT
-,TRBV5-1,-,TRBJ2-1,CASSGSGSSYNEQFF,TGCGCCAGCAGCGGTAGCGGTAGCTCCTACAATGAGCAGTTCTTC
few,TRBV5-6,-,TRBJ2-2,CASSGSRAPGELFF,TGTGCCAGCAGCGGGAGTAGGGCGCCCGGGGAGCTGTTTTTT
once,TRBV27,TRBD2,TRBJ2-3,CASRILAGSPTDTQYF,TGTGCCAGCAGGATTCTAGCGGGTTCCCCCACAGATACGCAGTATTTT
-,TRBV18,TRBD1,TRBJ2-5,CASSPPLGQGQTQYF,TGTGCCAGCTCACCACCCTTAGGACAGGGGCAGACCCAGTACTTC
-,TRBV7-6,-,TRBJ2-7,CASSFSSGKYEQYF,TGTGCCAGCAGCTTTAGTTCGGGAAAGTACGAGCAGTACTTC
-,TRBV9,-,TRBJ1-6,CASSPPDYYNSPLHF,TGTGCCAGCAGCCCCCCCGACTATTATAATTCACCCCTCCACTTT
-,TRBV7-6,-,TRBJ2-6,CASSLFTGLNSGANVLTF,TGTGCCAGCAGCTTATTTACAGGCTTAAACTCTGGGGCCAACGTCCTGACTTTC
once,TRBV5-4,-,TRBJ2-1,CASSLVGVVGAGGQFF,TGTGCCAGCAGCTTGGTCGGGGTGGTGGGGGCCGGAGGGCAGTTCTTC
-,TRBV28,TRBD1,TRBJ2-5,CASSPRQGIETQYF,TGTGCCAGCAGCCCTCGACAGGGGATAGAGACCCAGTACTTC
-,TRBV14,-,TRBJ1-1,CASSRALSSEAFF,TGTGCCAGCAGCCGAGCCCTTTCGTCTGAAGCTTTCTTT
once,TRBV11-2,-,TRBJ2-2,CASVSGRRELFF,TGTGCCAGCGTCTCGGGGAGGCGGGAGCTGTTTTTT
once,TRBV12-5,TRBD1,TRBJ2-3,CASGSSDRDLTDTQYF,TGTGCTAGTGGTTCCTCGGACAGGGACCTCACAGATACGCAGTATTTT
-,TRBV5-1,TRBD1,TRBJ1-1,CASSASGGWTEAFF,TGCGCCAGCAGCGCCTCAGGGGGTTGGACTGAAGCTTTCTTT
-,TRBV28,TRBD1,TRBJ1-2,CASSLPWDRVSGYTF,TGTGCCAGCAGTCTCCCTTGGGACAGGGTTTCGGGCTACACCTTC
-,TRBV25-1,-,TRBJ2-7,CASSRGQYEQYF,TGTGCCAGCAGTCGTGGGCAGTACGAGCAGTACTTC
-,TRBV10-3,-,TRBJ2-7,CASSQGITYEQYF,TGTGCCAGCAGCCAGGGGATTACCTACGAGCAGTACTTC
-,TRBV19,TRBD1,TRBJ2-5,CASSPGTGVGEQYF,TGTGCCAGTAGTCCAGGGACAGGGGTAGGTGAGCAGTACTTC
-,TRBV7-3,TRBD2,TRBJ2-1,CASSFLAGSSYNEQFF,TGTGCCAGCAGCTTTCTAGCGGGTAGCTCCTACAATGAGCAGTTCTTC
-,TRBV9,TRBD1,TRBJ2-7,CASSVGTGTYEQYF,TGTGCCAGCAGCGTGGGGACAGGGACCTACGAGCAGTACTTC
-,TRBV21-1,-,TRBJ2-5,CASSKVGQGTYQETQYF,-
-,TRBV18,TRBD1,TRBJ1-5,CASSPGQGQQPQHF,TGTGCCAGCTCACCGGGACAGGGCCAACAGCCCCAGCATTTT
few,TRBV5-1,-,TRBJ1-1,CASSSGLEAFF,TGCGCCAGCAGCTCTGGGCTTGAAGCTTTCTTT
-,TRBV19,TRBD1,TRBJ1-1,CASTTGGNTEAFF,TGTGCCAGCACTACAGGGGGCAACACTGAAGCTTTCTTT
-,TRBV7-8,TRBD1,TRBJ2-1,CASSSETGTAPYNEQFF,TGTGCCAGCAGCTCTGAAACCGGGACAGCGCCTTACAATGAGCAGTTCTTC
-,TRBV11-2,TRBD1,TRBJ2-3,CASSFGQASLLTDTQYF,TGTGCCAGCAGCTTTGGACAGGCGTCCCTTCTCACAGATACGCAGTATTTT
-,TRBV4-1,TRBD2,TRBJ2-7,CASSPSFPPGLAGDYEQYF,TGCGCCAGCAGCCCTTCCTTTCCTCCGGGACTAGCGGGAGACTACGAGCAGTACTTC